This note documents a single T cell receptor beta chain sequence. TCRdb's table, derived via immunoSEQ multiplex PCR, lists solely in-frame clones and lacks some. The sample carries 35,000 to 50,000 clones, around 80% recorded once. Noted time point: pretreatment peripheral blood. This entry belongs to a study of PD-L1 blockade in urothelial cancer. Study context: Blood analysis was done at 3 weeks (second dose) and 6 weeks after treatment began. Typically, measured as a median, blood samples had 110,000 to 150,000 T cells.

The V and J ends lost 4 bases and 7 bases, in that order; junction bases with no gene match: 10. Germline V gene lookup returns CDR1 SGHRS and CDR2 YFSETQ. The CDR3 consists of 15 residues. The V gene is TRBV5-1, the J gene TRBJ2-7; TRBD2 matches 11 bases. This receptor was taken from a man in his fifties or sixties with urothelial cancer. The input for sequencing was PBMCs, taken around atezolizumab (anti-PD-L1) treatment. The DNA for the CDR3 is TGCGCCAGCAGCGGGATAGCGGGAGGGCCTGGTGAGCAGTACTTC. Translating it yields CASSGIAGGPGEQYF.